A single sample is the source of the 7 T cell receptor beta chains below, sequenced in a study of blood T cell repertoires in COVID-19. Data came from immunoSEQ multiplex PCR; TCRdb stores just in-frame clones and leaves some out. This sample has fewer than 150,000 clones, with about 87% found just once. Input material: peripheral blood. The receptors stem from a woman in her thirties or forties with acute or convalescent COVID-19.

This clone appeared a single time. CDR3 coding DNA: TGCAGCGTTGGGGTAGCGGGAGTGGGGGAGACCCAGTACTTC. It yields the protein CSVGVAGVGETQYF. The chain couples TRBV29-1 to TRBJ2-5, with 9 bases matching TRBD2. There are 14 residues in the CDR3. Germline V gene data show CDR1 as SQVTM and CDR2 as ANQGSEA. The V gene end was trimmed by 4 bases and the J gene end by 5 bases; junction bases not matched to a gene: 8.

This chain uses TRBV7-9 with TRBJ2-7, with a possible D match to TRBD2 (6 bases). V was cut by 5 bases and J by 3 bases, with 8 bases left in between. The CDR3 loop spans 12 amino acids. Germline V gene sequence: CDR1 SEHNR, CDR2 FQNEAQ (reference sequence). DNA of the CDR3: TGTGCCAGCAGCGGAGGGTACTACGAGCAGTACTTC. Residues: CASSGGYYEQYF.

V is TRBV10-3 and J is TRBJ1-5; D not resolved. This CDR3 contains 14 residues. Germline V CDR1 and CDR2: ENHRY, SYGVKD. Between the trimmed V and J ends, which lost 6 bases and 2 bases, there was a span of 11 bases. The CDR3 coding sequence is TGTGCCATCAGCCCTAACGGAGGCAATCAGCCCCAGCATTTT. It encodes CAISPNGGNQPQHF.

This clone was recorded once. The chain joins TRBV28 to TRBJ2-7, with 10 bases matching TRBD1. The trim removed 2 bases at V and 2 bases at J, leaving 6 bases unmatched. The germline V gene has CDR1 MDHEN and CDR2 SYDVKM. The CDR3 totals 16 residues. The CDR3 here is CASSLPGQGLTYEQYF. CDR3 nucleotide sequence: TGTGCCAGCAGTTTACCGGGACAGGGGTTAACCTACGAGCAGTACTTC.

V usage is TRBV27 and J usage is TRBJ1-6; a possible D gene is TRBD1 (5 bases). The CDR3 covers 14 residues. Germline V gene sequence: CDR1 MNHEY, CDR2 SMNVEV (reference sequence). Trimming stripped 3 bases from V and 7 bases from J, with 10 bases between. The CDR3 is CASSFRGLNSPLHF. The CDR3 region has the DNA TGTGCCAGCAGTTTCCGGGGGTTGAATTCACCCCTCCACTTT.

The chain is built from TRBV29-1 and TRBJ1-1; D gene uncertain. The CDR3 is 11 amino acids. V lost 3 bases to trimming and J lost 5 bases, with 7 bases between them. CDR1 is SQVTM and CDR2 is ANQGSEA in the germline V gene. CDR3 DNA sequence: TGCAGCGTTGATGGGAGGACTGAAGCTTTCTTT. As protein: CSVDGRTEAFF.

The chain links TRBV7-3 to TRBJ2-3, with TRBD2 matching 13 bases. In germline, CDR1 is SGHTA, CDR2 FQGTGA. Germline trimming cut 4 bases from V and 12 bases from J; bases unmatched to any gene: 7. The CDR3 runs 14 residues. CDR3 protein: CASSSGTSGTSQYF. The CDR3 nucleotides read TGTGCCAGCAGCTCGGGGACTAGCGGGACTTCCCAGTATTTT.